The rows below give T cell receptor beta chains drawn from one sample of a study of blood T cells in healthy people across ages. TCRdb re-analysed the 5' RACE reads in MiXCR, keeping a single row per CDR3 protein. The sample has 780,000 or so distinct CDR3 sequences, 20% to 25% seen once. This same sample was also taken into another study, of T cells of mothers and their children.

Material: blood. The receptors here all came from a boy aged 5-17 years in good health. Both conserved end residues are part of each CDR3. The D gene is left open where the match is weak. Only some rows state a clone size, as once, few, many or a class for expanded clones.

D gene: TRBD1; J gene: TRBJ1-4; clone size: few; V gene: TRBV28; CDR3 protein: CASSLGTANNEKLFF; CDR3 DNA: TGTGCCAGCAGTTTAGGGACAGCGAATAATGAAAAACTGTTTTTT
D gene: TRBD2; J gene: TRBJ2-7; clone size: few; V gene: TRBV20-1; CDR3 protein: CSAPGLGYEQYF; CDR3 DNA: TGCAGTGCTCCCGGACTAGGCTACGAGCAGTACTTC
D gene: NA; J gene: TRBJ2-5; clone size: NA; V gene: TRBV29-1; CDR3 protein: CSVEYPMEDKQYF; CDR3 DNA: TGCAGCGTTGAGTACCCCATGGAGGACAAGCAGTACTTC
D gene: NA; J gene: TRBJ2-5; clone size: few; V gene: TRBV5-1; CDR3 protein: CASSFGGIQETQYF; CDR3 DNA: TGCGCCAGCAGCTTTGGCGGGATCCAAGAGACCCAGTACTTC
D gene: NA; J gene: TRBJ1-6; clone size: NA; V gene: TRBV9; CDR3 protein: CASSVGDTHNSPLHF; CDR3 DNA: TGTGCCAGCAGCGTTGGTGACACCCATAATTCACCCCTCCACTTT
D gene: TRBD1; J gene: TRBJ1-6; clone size: few; V gene: TRBV4-1; CDR3 protein: CASSQVTGSGSPLHF; CDR3 DNA: TGCGCCAGCAGCCAGGTGACAGGGTCTGGTTCACCCCTCCACTTT
D gene: NA; J gene: TRBJ2-5; clone size: NA; V gene: TRBV20-1; CDR3 protein: CSAEWEVGLSRKETQYF; CDR3 DNA: TGCAGTGCCGAATGGGAAGTCGGACTCTCACGAAAAGAGACCCAGTACTTC
D gene: NA; J gene: TRBJ2-7; clone size: few; V gene: TRBV7-2; CDR3 protein: CASSLAGGIGYEQYF; CDR3 DNA: TGTGCCAGCAGCTTAGCTGGGGGCATAGGCTACGAGCAGTACTTC
D gene: NA; J gene: TRBJ1-4; clone size: few; V gene: TRBV6-5; CDR3 protein: CASRKTATNEKLFF; CDR3 DNA: TGTGCCAGCAGGAAGACAGCAACTAATGAAAAACTGTTTTTT
D gene: NA; J gene: TRBJ1-2; clone size: NA; V gene: TRBV2; CDR3 protein: CASSERALGHYGYTF; CDR3 DNA: TGTGCCAGCAGTGAGCGGGCCCTGGGCCACTATGGCTACACCTTC
D gene: NA; J gene: TRBJ2-7; clone size: NA; V gene: TRBV6-5; CDR3 protein: CASSYSTGEQYF; CDR3 DNA: TGTGCCAGCAGTTACTCTACGGGGGAGCAGTACTTC
D gene: NA; J gene: TRBJ1-2; clone size: NA; V gene: TRBV11-2; CDR3 protein: CASSPEAEVYNYGYTF; CDR3 DNA: TGTGCCAGCAGCCCCGAGGCGGAAGTCTATAACTATGGCTACACCTTC
D gene: NA; J gene: TRBJ2-5; clone size: few; V gene: TRBV20-1; CDR3 protein: CSASTSWETQYF; CDR3 DNA: TGCAGTGCTAGCACTAGCTGGGAGACCCAGTACTTC
D gene: TRBD1; J gene: TRBJ2-1; clone size: NA; V gene: TRBV29-1; CDR3 protein: CSLGGRANSYNEQFF; CDR3 DNA: TGCAGCTTAGGGGGCAGGGCAAACTCCTACAATGAGCAGTTCTTC
D gene: NA; J gene: TRBJ2-5; clone size: few; V gene: TRBV29-1; CDR3 protein: CSGRQDGTQYF; CDR3 DNA: TGCAGCGGGAGACAGGACGGGACCCAGTACTTC
D gene: NA; J gene: TRBJ1-2; clone size: NA; V gene: TRBV25-1; CDR3 protein: CASSAGDGYTF; CDR3 DNA: TGTGCCAGCAGTGCGGGGGACGGCTACACCTTC
D gene: NA; J gene: TRBJ1-4; clone size: NA; V gene: TRBV12-3/TRBV12-4; CDR3 protein: CASSLGGQGPSPREKLFF; CDR3 DNA: TGTGCCAGCAGTTTAGGGGGTCAGGGGCCGTCCCCGAGGGAAAAACTGTTTTTT
D gene: NA; J gene: TRBJ1-5; clone size: NA; V gene: TRBV28; CDR3 protein: CASSAIGQDYQPQHF; CDR3 DNA: TGTGCCAGCAGTGCGATCGGGCAGGATTATCAGCCCCAGCATTTT
D gene: TRBD1; J gene: TRBJ2-1; clone size: NA; V gene: TRBV5-1; CDR3 protein: CASSLDPRDRGQASSYNEQFF; CDR3 DNA: TGCGCCAGCAGCTTGGACCCCCGGGACAGGGGGCAGGCGAGCTCCTACAATGAGCAGTTCTTC
D gene: NA; J gene: TRBJ2-1; clone size: NA; V gene: TRBV5-1; CDR3 protein: CASSLSSNDEQFF; CDR3 DNA: TGCGCCAGCAGCTTGTCCTCGAACGATGAGCAGTTCTTC
D gene: NA; J gene: TRBJ2-3; clone size: NA; V gene: TRBV7-2; CDR3 protein: CASNGGVGGRKTQYF; CDR3 DNA: TGTGCCAGCAACGGAGGGGTAGGGGGCAGGAAGACCCAGTACTTT
D gene: NA; J gene: TRBJ1-4; clone size: NA; V gene: TRBV3-1; CDR3 protein: CASSQFRNEKLFF; CDR3 DNA: TGTGCCAGCAGCCAATTCCGGAATGAAAAACTGTTTTTT
D gene: TRBD1; J gene: TRBJ1-4; clone size: NA; V gene: TRBV7-9; CDR3 protein: CASSPGDRINEKLFF; CDR3 DNA: TGTGCCAGCAGCCCCGGGGACAGGATCAATGAAAAACTGTTTTTT
D gene: TRBD2; J gene: TRBJ2-2; clone size: few; V gene: TRBV9; CDR3 protein: CASSVLTGGKDTGELFF; CDR3 DNA: TGTGCCAGCAGCGTACTAACGGGGGGGAAGGACACCGGGGAGCTGTTTTTT
D gene: NA; J gene: TRBJ1-2; clone size: once; V gene: TRBV9; CDR3 protein: CASSVESGPNYGYTF; CDR3 DNA: TGTGCCAGCAGCGTAGAATCAGGGCCCAACTATGGCTACACCTTC
D gene: NA; J gene: TRBJ2-1; clone size: NA; V gene: TRBV18; CDR3 protein: CASSPKDSSYNEQFF; CDR3 DNA: TGTGCCAGCTCGCCCAAGGACAGCTCCTACAATGAGCAGTTCTTC
D gene: NA; J gene: TRBJ2-7; clone size: many; V gene: TRBV30; CDR3 protein: CAWSPSGGYEQYF; CDR3 DNA: TGTGCCTGGAGCCCTTCCGGGGGATACGAGCAGTACTTC
D gene: TRBD1; J gene: TRBJ1-2; clone size: NA; V gene: TRBV6-2/TRBV6-3; CDR3 protein: CASSQPGQGHYGYTF; CDR3 DNA: TGTGCCAGCAGTCAGCCGGGACAGGGCCACTATGGCTACACCTTC
D gene: TRBD1; J gene: TRBJ1-2; clone size: NA; V gene: TRBV7-9; CDR3 protein: CASSLDPRQGAHYGYTF; CDR3 DNA: TGTGCCAGCAGCTTAGATCCGAGACAGGGGGCTCACTATGGCTACACCTTC
D gene: NA; J gene: TRBJ2-1; clone size: few; V gene: TRBV29-1; CDR3 protein: CSVEDIYSYNEQFF; CDR3 DNA: TGCAGCGTTGAGGACATATACTCCTACAATGAGCAGTTCTTC
D gene: NA; J gene: TRBJ2-7; clone size: NA; V gene: TRBV15; CDR3 protein: CATSRAKGEQYF; CDR3 DNA: TGTGCCACCAGCAGAGCGAAGGGCGAGCAGTACTTC
D gene: NA; J gene: TRBJ2-7; clone size: NA; V gene: TRBV20-1; CDR3 protein: CSAPAHSCEQYF; CDR3 DNA: TGCAGTGCTCCCGCCCACTCCTGCGAGCAGTACTTC
D gene: NA; J gene: TRBJ1-4; clone size: NA; V gene: TRBV2; CDR3 protein: CASTLTEFNEKLFF; CDR3 DNA: TGTGCCAGCACCTTAACGGAGTTTAATGAAAAACTGTTTTTT